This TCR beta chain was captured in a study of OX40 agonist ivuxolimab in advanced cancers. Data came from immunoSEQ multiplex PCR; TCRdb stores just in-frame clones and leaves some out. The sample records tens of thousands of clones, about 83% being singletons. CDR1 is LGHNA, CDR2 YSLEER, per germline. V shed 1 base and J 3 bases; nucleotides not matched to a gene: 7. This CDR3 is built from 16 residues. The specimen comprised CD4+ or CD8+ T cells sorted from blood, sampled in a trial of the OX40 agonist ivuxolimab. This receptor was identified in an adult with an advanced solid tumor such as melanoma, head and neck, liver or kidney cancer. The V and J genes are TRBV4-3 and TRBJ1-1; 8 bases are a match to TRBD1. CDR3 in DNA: TGCGCCAGCAGCCAAGGTTTTCAGGGGGCGGACACTGAAGCTTTCTTT. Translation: CASSQGFQGADTEAFF.